This entry features one TCR beta chain sequence. V shed 5 bases, J shed 1 base, and the junction held 1 base outside the gene matches. The CDR3 spans 13 residues. Per the germline V gene, CDR1 is MDHEN and CDR2 is SYDVKM. These data come from a study of cytomegalovirus exposure and HLA in healthy donors. In the PCR, 60 Vbeta and 13 Jbeta primers were used. Libraries were prepared by immunoSEQ multiplex PCR; TCRdb keeps only in-frame clonotypes and omits some of them. The sample lists 150,000 or so clones; around four fifths were seen once. This clonotype was obtained from a male donor in good health and CMV-seronegative. Sequenced: PBMCs. This chain connects TRBV28 to TRBJ1-1; TRBD1 matches at 7 bases. CDR3 protein: CASSHRGNTEAFF. For the CDR3, the DNA is TGTGCCAGCAGTCACAGGGGGAACACTGAAGCTTTCTTT.